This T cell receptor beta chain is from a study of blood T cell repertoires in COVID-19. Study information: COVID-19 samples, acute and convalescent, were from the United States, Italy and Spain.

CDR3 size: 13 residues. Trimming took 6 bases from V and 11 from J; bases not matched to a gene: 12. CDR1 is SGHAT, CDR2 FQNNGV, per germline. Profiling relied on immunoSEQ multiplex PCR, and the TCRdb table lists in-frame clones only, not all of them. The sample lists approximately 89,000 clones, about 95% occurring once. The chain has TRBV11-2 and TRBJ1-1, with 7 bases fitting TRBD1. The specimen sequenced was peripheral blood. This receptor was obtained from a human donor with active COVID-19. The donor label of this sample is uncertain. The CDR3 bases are TGTGCCAGCAGGACGGACAGGCTGGGAAAGGCTTTCTTT. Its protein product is CASRTDRLGKAFF.